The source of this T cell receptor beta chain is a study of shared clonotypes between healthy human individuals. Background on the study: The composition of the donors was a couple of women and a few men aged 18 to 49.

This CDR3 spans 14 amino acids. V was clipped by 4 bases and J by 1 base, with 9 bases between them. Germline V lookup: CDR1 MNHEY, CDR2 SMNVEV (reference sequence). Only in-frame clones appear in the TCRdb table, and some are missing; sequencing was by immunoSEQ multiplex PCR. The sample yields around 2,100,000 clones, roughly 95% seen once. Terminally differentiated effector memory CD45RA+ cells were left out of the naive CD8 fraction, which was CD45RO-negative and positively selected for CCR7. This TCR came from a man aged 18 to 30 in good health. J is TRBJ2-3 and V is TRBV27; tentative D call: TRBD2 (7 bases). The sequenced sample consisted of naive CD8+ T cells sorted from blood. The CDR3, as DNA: TGTGCCAGCAGTTACGGGGGGCGCACAGATACGCAGTATTTT. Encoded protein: CASSYGGRTDTQYF.